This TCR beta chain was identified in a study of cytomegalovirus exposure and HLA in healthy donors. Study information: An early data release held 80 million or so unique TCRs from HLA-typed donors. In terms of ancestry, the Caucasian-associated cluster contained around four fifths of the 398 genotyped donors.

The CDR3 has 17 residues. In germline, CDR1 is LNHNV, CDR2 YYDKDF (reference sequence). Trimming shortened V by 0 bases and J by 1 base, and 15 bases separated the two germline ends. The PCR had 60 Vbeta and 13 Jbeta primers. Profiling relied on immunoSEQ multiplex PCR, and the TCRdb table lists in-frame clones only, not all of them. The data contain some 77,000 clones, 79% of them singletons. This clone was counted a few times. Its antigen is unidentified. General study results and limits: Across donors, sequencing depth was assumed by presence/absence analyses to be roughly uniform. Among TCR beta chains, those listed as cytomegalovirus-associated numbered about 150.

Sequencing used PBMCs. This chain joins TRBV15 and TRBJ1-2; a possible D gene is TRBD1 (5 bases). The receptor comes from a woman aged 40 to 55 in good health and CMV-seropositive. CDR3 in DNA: TGTGCCACCAGCAGAGACCGACAGACCTCGTTTAACTATGGCTACACCTTC. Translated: CATSRDRQTSFNYGYTF.